This T cell receptor beta chain was retrieved from a study of response to subunit inactivated influenza vaccine. Points from the study as a whole: It was the authors' suggestion that each seasonal influenza vaccination recruits few new T cells.

TCRdb re-derived calls from the RT-PCR reads in MiXCR, one entry per CDR3 protein. The sample lists 500,000 to 700,000 distinct CDR3 sequences, 20% to 25% occurring once. Trimming took off 5 bases at V and 9 bases at J, with 10 bases between the two ends. This CDR3 region has 11 residues. Germline-derived CDR1 and CDR2 are MNHEY and SVGEGT. This clonotype was found a few times. Its antigen is not known. These same records also appear under a second study, on T cells expressing NK-cell markers. From that second work: A 5'RACE template switching approach incorporating UMIs was used to make TCR beta cDNA. It was sorted CD3+CD56-NKG2C+, CD3+CD56+NKG2C- and CD3+CD56+NKG2C+ T cells that provided the TCR beta repertoires. One of the eight sequenced donors was seronegative, whereas the other seven were HCMV-seropositive. Expanded NKG2C+ T cell clones had unclear HCMV specificity.

The sequence derives from a man aged 45 to 65 who received an inactivated influenza vaccine. J is TRBJ1-1 and V is TRBV6-2 or TRBV6-3; TRBD1 might be the D (6 bases). Sequences were derived from CD4+ T cells sorted from PBMCs, sampled about 11 days after vaccination. For the CDR3, the DNA is TGTGCCAGCAGTAGGCAGGGGAAAGCTTTCTTT. It translates to CASSRQGKAFF.